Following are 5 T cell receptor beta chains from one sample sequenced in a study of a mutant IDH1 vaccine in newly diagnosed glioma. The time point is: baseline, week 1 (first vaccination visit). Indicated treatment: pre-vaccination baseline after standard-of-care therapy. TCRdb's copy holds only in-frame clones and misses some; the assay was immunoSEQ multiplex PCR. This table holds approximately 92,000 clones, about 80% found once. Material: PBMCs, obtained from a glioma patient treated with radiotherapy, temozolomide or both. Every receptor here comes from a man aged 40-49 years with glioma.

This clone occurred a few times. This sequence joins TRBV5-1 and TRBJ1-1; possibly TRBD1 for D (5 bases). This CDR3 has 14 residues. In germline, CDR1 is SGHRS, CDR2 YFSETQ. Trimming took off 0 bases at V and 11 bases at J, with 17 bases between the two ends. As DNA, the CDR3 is TGCGCCAGCAGCTTGGAAAAAAGGGGTTCGGGTGCTTTCTTT. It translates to CASSLEKRGSGAFF.

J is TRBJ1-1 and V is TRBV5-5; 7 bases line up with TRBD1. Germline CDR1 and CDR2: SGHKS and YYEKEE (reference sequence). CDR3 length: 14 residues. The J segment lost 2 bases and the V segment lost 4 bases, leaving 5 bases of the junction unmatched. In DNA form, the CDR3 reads TGTGCCAGCAGCGCCCGGGACAGCAACACTGAAGCTTTCTTT. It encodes CASSARDSNTEAFF.

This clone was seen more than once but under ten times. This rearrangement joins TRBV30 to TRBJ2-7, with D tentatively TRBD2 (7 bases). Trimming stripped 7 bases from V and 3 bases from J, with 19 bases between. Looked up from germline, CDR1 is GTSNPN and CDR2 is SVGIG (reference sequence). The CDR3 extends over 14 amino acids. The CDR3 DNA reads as TGTGCCTCAACGGGGGGCGGGGGCCGCTACGAGCAGTACTTC. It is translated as CASTGGGGRYEQYF. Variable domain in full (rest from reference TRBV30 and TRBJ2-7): SQTIHQWPATLVQPVGSPLSLECTVEGTSNPNLYWYRQAAGRGLQLLFYSVGIGQISSEVPQNLSASRPQDRQFILSSKKLLLSDSGFYLCASTGGGGRYEQYFGPGTRLTVT.

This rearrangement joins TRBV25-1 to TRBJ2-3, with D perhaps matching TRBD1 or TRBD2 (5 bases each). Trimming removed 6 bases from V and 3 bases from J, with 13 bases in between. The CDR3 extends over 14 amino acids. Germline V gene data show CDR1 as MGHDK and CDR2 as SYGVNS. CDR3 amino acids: CASSRGRETDTQYF. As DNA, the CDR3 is TGTGCCAGCAGCCGGGGCCGGGAAACAGATACGCAGTATTTT.

Here the CDR3 DNA reads TGTGCCAGCAGCTTTGGACAGACGAGGGACATTCAGTACTTC. Amino acid sequence: CASSFGQTRDIQYF. The chain couples TRBV7-2 to TRBJ2-4, with D possibly matching TRBD1 (6 bases). V was cut by 3 bases and J by 8 bases, with 14 bases left in between. The CDR3 extends over 14 amino acids. The germline V gene has CDR1 SGHTA and CDR2 FQGNSA.